This T cell receptor beta chain was sequenced for a study of shared clonotypes between healthy human individuals. The data were produced by immunoSEQ multiplex PCR, yet TCRdb's version contains in-frame clones alone and is incomplete. The sample has approximately 1.5 million clones; 98% are singletons. Study-level results: Despite large depth, sorted-subset datasets appeared incompletely sequenced. Non-shared clonotypes had lower generation probabilities than those shared by all four donors.

Only Caucasian adults living in Nashville, Tennessee served as donors. Notes on this clone: Antigen: not known.

Sequencing input: naive CD4+ T cells sorted from blood. Subset described: CD45RA+ positively selected. The receptor's source is a man aged 25 to 45 in good health.

CDR3 in amino acids: CASSLRTGTNTDTQYF. The DNA of the CDR3 is TGTGCCAGCAGCTTGAGGACAGGGACTAACACAGATACGCAGTATTTT. The chain links TRBV12-1 to TRBJ2-3; TRBD1 is the table's D call, not checked against the DNA. TRBV12-1 is a pseudogene locus. This CDR3 is built from 16 residues.